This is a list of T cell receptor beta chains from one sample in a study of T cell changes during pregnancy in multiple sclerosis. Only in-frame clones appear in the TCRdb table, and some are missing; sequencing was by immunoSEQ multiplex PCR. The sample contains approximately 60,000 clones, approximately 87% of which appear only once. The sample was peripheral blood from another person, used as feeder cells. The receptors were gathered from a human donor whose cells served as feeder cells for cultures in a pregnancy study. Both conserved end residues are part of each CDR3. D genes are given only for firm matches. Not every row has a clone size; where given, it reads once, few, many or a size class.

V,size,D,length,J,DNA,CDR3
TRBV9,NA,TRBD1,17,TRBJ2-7,TGTGCCAGCAGCGTAGAGGGGGACAGGGGCTGGTCCTACGAGCAGTACTTC,CASSVEGDRGWSYEQYF
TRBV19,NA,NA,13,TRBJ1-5,TGTGCCAGTAGTAGCAATAGCAATCAGCCCCAGCATTTT,CASSSNSNQPQHF
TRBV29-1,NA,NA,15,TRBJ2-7,TGCAGCGTTGAAGATGTACAGGGAGGCGACTACGAGCAGTACTTC,CSVEDVQGGDYEQYF
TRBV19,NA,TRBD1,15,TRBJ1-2,TGTGCCAGTAGTCGGACAGGGGGTCGGAACTATGGCTACACCTTC,CASSRTGGRNYGYTF
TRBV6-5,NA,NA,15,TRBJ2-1,TGTGCCAGCAGTTACAGGCCAGTCGGCTACAATGAGCAGTTCTTC,CASSYRPVGYNEQFF
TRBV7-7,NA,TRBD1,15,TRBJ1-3,TGTGCCAGCAGCCAGGGGACAGCCTCTGGAAACACCATATATTTT,CASSQGTASGNTIYF
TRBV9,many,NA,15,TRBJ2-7,TGTGCCAGCAGCATACGAGACGTAGGGGGCTACGAGCAGTACTTC,CASSIRDVGGYEQYF
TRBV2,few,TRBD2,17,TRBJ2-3,TGTGCCAGCACCCCCTGGGCTAGCGGGAGTCGGGTAGATACGCAGTATTTT,CASTPWASGSRVDTQYF
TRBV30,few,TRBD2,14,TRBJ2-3,TGTGCCTGGAGTGCGGGAACTAGCGGGGCTCCGCAGTATTTT,CAWSAGTSGAPQYF
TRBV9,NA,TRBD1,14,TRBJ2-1,TGTGCCAGCAGCGGGACAGGGGCCAACAATGAGCAGTTCTTC,CASSGTGANNEQFF
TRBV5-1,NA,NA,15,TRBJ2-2,TGCGCCAGCAGCTTGGCACTAGCCGGGCCCGGGGAGCTGTTTTTT,CASSLALAGPGELFF
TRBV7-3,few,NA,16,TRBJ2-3,TGTGCCAGCAGCTTAGGGCCTAGGGGAAACACAGATACGCAGTATTTT,CASSLGPRGNTDTQYF
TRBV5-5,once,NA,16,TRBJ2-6,TGTGCCAGCAGCGATTTAAGTCACTCTGGGGCCAACGTCCTGACTTTC,CASSDLSHSGANVLTF
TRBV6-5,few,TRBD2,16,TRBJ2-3,TGTGCCAGCAGTTCGGGACTAGCGGGACGTACAGATACGCAGTATTTT,CASSSGLAGRTDTQYF
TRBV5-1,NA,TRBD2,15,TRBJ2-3,TGCGCCAGCAGCTTGGCCTCTAGCGGCTCAGATACGCAGTATTTT,CASSLASSGSDTQYF
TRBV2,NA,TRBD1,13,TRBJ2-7,TGTGCCAGCCAAAGGGGACAGGGGTACGAGCAGTACTTC,CASQRGQGYEQYF
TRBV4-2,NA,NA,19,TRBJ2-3,TGTGCCAGCAGCCAAGAGTCGTGGGCAGGCCCGGCACGCACAGATACGCAGTATTTT,CASSQESWAGPARTDTQYF
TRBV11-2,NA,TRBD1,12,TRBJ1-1,TGTGCCACCCGTGCAGGACAGGGGACAGCTTTCTTT,CATRAGQGTAFF
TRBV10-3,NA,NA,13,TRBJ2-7,TGTGCCATCAGTGGGGCGGGAAACTACGAGCAGTACTTC,CAISGAGNYEQYF
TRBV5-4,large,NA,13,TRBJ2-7,TGTGCCAGCACAGGACTGGGGGAGGACGAGCAGTACTTC,CASTGLGEDEQYF
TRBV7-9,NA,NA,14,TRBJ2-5,TGTGCCAGCACCCCAGGAGGGGGGCAAGAGACCCAGTACTTC,CASTPGGGQETQYF
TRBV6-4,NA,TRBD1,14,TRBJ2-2,TGTGCCAGCAGTGACGGACAGGACACCGGGGAGCTGTTTTTT,CASSDGQDTGELFF
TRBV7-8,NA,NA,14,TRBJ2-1,TGTGCCAGCAACTGGGGACATTCCTACAATGAGCAGTTCTTC,CASNWGHSYNEQFF
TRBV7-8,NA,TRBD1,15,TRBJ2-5,TGTGCCAGCAGTACCGGGACAGGGAATTGGGAGACCCAGTACTTC,CASSTGTGNWETQYF
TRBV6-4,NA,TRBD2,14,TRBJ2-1,TGTGCCAGCAGTGACTCCGGGACTAGCAATGAGCAGTTCTTC,CASSDSGTSNEQFF
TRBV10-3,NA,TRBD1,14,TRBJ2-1,TGTGCCATCAGTCAGGTTGCAGGGGGCGATGAGCAGTTCTTC,CAISQVAGGDEQFF
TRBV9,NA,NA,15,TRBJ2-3,TGTGCCAGCAGCGTAGCGGGTCAGATCACAGATACGCAGTATTTT,CASSVAGQITDTQYF
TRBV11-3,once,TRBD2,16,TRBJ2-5,TGTGCCAGCAGCTCACGGATCGGGGGGGGCGGAGAGACCCAGTACTTC,CASSSRIGGGGETQYF
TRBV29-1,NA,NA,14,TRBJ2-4,TGCAGCGTCCTTTCACCCGGGGACCAAAACATTCAGTACTTC,CSVLSPGDQNIQYF
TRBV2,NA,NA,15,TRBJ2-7,TGTGCCAGCAGTGAAGCTAGGCTAGCCGAATACGAGCAGTACTTC,CASSEARLAEYEQYF
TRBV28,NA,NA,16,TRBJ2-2,TGTGCCAGCAGCTCAACGGGACCCTTTAACACCGGGGAGCTGTTTTTT,CASSSTGPFNTGELFF
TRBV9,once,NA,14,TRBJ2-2,TGTGCCAGCAGCAAGTCGGGAGCCGCCGGGGAGCTGTTTTTT,CASSKSGAAGELFF
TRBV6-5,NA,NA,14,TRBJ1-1,TGTGCCAGCAGTTACTTTTCCCCAGGAACTGAAGCTTTCTTT,CASSYFSPGTEAFF
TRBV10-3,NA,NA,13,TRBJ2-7,TGTGCCATCAGTGGGGCTGCATCCTACGAGCAGTACTTC,CAISGAASYEQYF
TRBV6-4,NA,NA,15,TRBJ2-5,TGTGCCAGCAGCCGGACGGCAGAAGAGTTTGAGACCCAGTACTTC,CASSRTAEEFETQYF
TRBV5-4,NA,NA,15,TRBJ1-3,TGTGCCAGCAGCTCGGACGGGAGCTCTGGAAACACCATATATTTT,CASSSDGSSGNTIYF
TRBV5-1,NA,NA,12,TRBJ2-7,TGCGCCAGCAGTATCGTGGGGGGCGAGCAGTACTTC,CASSIVGGEQYF
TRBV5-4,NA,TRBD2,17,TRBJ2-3,TGTGCCAGCAGATTGACTAGCGGGGGGGCAGGGAGAGATACGCAGTATTTT,CASRLTSGGAGRDTQYF
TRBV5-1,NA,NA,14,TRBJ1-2,TGCGCCAGCAGCTTGGACCCCGGCGGTTATGGCTACACCTTC,CASSLDPGGYGYTF
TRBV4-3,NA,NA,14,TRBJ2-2,TGCGCCAGCAGCCAAGGCCCCGGAACCGGGGAGCTGTTTTTT,CASSQGPGTGELFF
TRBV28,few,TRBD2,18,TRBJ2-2,TGTGCCAGCAGTGGTCCGGGACTAGCGGGGGGCCGCGCCGGGGAGCTGTTTTTT,CASSGPGLAGGRAGELFF
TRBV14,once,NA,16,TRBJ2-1,TGTGCCAGCAGCCAAGAATTAGGGCCCCCTAACAATGAGCAGTTCTTC,CASSQELGPPNNEQFF
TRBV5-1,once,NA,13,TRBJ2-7,TGCGCCAGCAGCTTGGGAGTCTATAATGAGCAGTACTTC,CASSLGVYNEQYF